This T cell receptor (beta chain) was retrieved from a study of identical twins. TCRdb passed the 5' RACE reads through MiXCR, listing each CDR3 protein once. Of 400,000 to 550,000 distinct CDR3 sequences listed, about 24% are singletons. Germline CDR1 and CDR2: SQVTM and ANQGSEA. With 3 bases clipped from V and 6 bases from J, the junction kept 11 bases outside the gene matches. This CDR3 is 16 amino acids long. These data were likewise used in another study, on T cells expressing NK-cell markers. That study reports: Repertoire data for TCR beta were derived from sorted T cells (CD3+CD56+NKG2C+, CD3+CD56+NKG2C- and CD3+CD56-NKG2C+). Of the CD8+ T cells in six donors, roughly 1.0-7.5% belonged to dominant NKG2C+ clonotypes. The study did not resolve the HCMV specificity of expanded NKG2C+ T cell clones.

The source material was CD4+ T cells sorted from blood. The rearrangement links TRBV29-1 to TRBJ2-3, with 11 positions matching TRBD1. The TCR originated in a woman aged 18-29 years in good health. CDR3: CSVEPGQGADSDTQYF. DNA for the CDR3: TGCAGCGTTGAGCCTGGACAGGGGGCAGATTCGGATACGCAGTATTTT.